This entry lists 8 T cell receptor beta chains sequenced from one sample in a study of beta chain bispecific antibodies for T cell cancers. Study-wide results and limits: The leukemia cells, rather than normal T cells, gave most of the targeted TRBV signal.

Blood mononuclear cells were expanded for around three days using either OKT3 anti-CD3 antibody or CD3/CD28 beads. TCRdb itself ran the 5' RACE reads through MiXCR, one entry per CDR3 protein. The sample lists approximately 20,000 distinct CDR3 sequences, 2.6% occurring once. Their recognized antigens are unknown. What was sequenced was healthy donor T cells cultured with leukemia cells. The origin of the receptors is a human donor in good health. Some clones in this sample may be carry-over from other donors' samples.

This clonotype was counted at least ten times. The V and J genes are TRBV9 and TRBJ2-7; D assignment may be TRBD1 or TRBD2 (5 bases each). Germline loops: CDR1 SGDLS, CDR2 YYNGEE. This CDR3 contains 15 residues. V lost 4 bases, J lost 2 bases, and 16 bases lay in between. CDR3 sequence reads: CASSPSPGATYEQYF. The CDR3 region has the DNA TGTGCCAGCAGCCCCTCCCCCGGGGCGACCTACGAGCAGTACTTC.

A few counts support this clonotype. CDR3 residues: CASSQGEGIYEQYF. The CDR3 DNA reads as TGCGCCAGCAGCCAAGGGGAAGGTATCTACGAGCAGTACTTC. V is TRBV5-1 and J is TRBJ2-7; D may be TRBD1 (5 bases). V lost 4 bases and J 3 bases, leaving 14 bases between the germline ends. Germline assignment: CDR1 SGHRS and CDR2 YFSETQ. The CDR3 sequence is 14 residues long.

In its sample, this clonotype was seen a few times. The rearrangement joins TRBV6-5 to TRBJ2-5, with D tentatively TRBD1 or TRBD2 (5 bases each). V was clipped by 5 bases and J by 5 bases, with 18 bases between them. CDR1 and CDR2 from the germline V gene are MNHEY and SVGAGI. This CDR3 comprises 15 residues. CDR3 amino acids: CASSPSGPAIETQYF. CDR3 nucleotide sequence: TGTGCCAGCAGTCCCTCGGGGCCAGCGATCGAGACCCAGTACTTC.

In its sample, this clonotype was seen many times. CDR3 bases: TGCAGTGCTCAGAGGTGGGAGGGGGCCTACGAGCAGTACTTC. Translated: CSAQRWEGAYEQYF. The V call is TRBV20-1, the J call TRBJ2-7, with a tentative D call TRBD2 (7 bases). The length of the CDR3 is 14 residues. Trimming pared 5 bases from V and 2 bases from J, leaving 16 bases between. CDR1 is DFQATT, CDR2 SNEGSKA, per germline (reference sequence).

This clonotype was detected ten times or more. The CDR3 coding sequence is TGTGCCAGCGCCGACAGGAATCAACGGGAAGAGACCCAGTACTTC. Its protein is CASADRNQREETQYF. The chain recombines TRBV18 with TRBJ2-5, with D tentatively TRBD1 (6 bases). V lost 8 bases, J lost 3 bases, and 19 bases lay in between. The CDR3 sequence is 15 residues long. The V gene's germline CDR1 is KGHSH and CDR2 LQKENI.

This clonotype was detected many times. The rearrangement links TRBV10-2 to TRBJ2-7; TRBD2 matches at 7 bases. There are 13 residues in the CDR3. V lost 8 bases to trimming and J lost 4 bases; unmatched junction nucleotides: 8. The germline CDR1 and CDR2 sequences are WSHSY and SAAADI. Here the CDR3 reads CASGPAGLYEQYF. The CDR3 region has the DNA TGCGCCAGCGGCCCAGCGGGGTTATACGAGCAGTACTTC.

In this sample, this clonotype turned up many times. The chain combines TRBV4-1 with TRBJ1-1, with TRBD1 as a possible D gene (5 bases). Germline assignment: CDR1 MGHRA and CDR2 YSYEKL. The CDR3 extends over 13 amino acids. The ends were cut back, 4 bases at V and 6 bases at J, with 12 bases in the middle. The CDR3 region is CASSLQMGAEAFF. CDR3 in DNA: TGCGCCAGCAGCCTCCAGATGGGGGCTGAAGCTTTCTTT.

This clonotype was detected many times. V gene TRBV6-1 combines with J gene TRBJ2-1, with D perhaps matching TRBD1 or TRBD2 (5 bases each). Germline V lookup: CDR1 MNHNS, CDR2 SASEGT. CDR3 length: 16 amino acids. V lost 2 bases to trimming and J lost 0 bases, with 11 bases between them. The DNA of the CDR3 is TGTGCCAGCAGTGAATCCGGGACGGACTCCTACAATGAGCAGTTCTTC. Protein: CASSESGTDSYNEQFF.